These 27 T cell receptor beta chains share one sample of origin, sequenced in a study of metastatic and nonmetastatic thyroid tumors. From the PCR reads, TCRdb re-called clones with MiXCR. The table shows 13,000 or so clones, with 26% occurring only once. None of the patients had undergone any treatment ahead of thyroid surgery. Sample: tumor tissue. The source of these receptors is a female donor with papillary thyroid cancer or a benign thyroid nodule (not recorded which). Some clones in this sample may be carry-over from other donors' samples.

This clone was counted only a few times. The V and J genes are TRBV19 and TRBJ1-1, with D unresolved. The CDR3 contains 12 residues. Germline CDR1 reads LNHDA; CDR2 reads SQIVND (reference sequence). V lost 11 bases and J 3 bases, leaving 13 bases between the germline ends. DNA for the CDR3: TGTGCCTGGAGTCCGGGGTACACTGAAGCTTTCTTT. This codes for CAWSPGYTEAFF.

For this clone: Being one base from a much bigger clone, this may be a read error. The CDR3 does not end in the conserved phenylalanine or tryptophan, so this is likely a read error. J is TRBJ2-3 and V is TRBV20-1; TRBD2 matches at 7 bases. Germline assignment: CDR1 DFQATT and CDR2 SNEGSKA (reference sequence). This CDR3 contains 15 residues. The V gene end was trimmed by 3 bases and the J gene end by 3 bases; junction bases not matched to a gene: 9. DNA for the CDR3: TGCAGTGCTAGTAGGACTAGATATTTTACAGATACGCAGTATTCT. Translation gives CSASRTRYFTDTQYS.

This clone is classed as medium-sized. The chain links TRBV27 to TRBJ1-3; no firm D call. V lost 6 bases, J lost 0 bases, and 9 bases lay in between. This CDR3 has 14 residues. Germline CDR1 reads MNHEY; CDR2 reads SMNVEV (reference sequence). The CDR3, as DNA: TGTGCCAGCAGGCGGACTGGCTCTGGAAACACCATATATTTT. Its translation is CASRRTGSGNTIYF.

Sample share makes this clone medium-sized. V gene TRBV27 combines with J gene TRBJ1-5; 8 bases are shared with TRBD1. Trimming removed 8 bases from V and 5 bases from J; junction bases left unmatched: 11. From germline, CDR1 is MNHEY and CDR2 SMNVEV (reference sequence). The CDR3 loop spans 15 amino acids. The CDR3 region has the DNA TGTGCCAGCGGACCCGGACAGGGCCTATATCAGCCCCAGCATTTT. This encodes CASGPGQGLYQPQHF.

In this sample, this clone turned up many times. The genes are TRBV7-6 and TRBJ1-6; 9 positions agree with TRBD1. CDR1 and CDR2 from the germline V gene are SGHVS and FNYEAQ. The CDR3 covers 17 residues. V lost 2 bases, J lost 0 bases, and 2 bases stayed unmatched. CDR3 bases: TGTGCCAGCAGCTTAATGACAGGGGGCTCCTATAATTCACCCCTCCACTTT. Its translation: CASSLMTGGSYNSPLHF.

Here the CDR3 DNA reads TGCAGTGCCTATGGACTAGCCTTCACAGATACGCAGTATTTT. The encoded protein is CSAYGLAFTDTQYF. This sequence joins TRBV20-1 and TRBJ2-3; 8 bases line up with TRBD2. The V gene end was trimmed by 6 bases and the J gene end by 2 bases; junction bases not matched to a gene: 7. Germline lookup yields CDR1 DFQATT and CDR2 SNEGSKA (reference sequence). The CDR3 runs to 14 residues.

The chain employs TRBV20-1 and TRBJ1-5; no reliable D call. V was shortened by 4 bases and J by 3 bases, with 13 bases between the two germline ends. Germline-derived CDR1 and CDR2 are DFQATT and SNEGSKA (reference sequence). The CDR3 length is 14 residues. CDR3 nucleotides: TGCAGTGCTAAGGTAACGGCCTACAATCAGCCCCAGCATTTT. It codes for CSAKVTAYNQPQHF.

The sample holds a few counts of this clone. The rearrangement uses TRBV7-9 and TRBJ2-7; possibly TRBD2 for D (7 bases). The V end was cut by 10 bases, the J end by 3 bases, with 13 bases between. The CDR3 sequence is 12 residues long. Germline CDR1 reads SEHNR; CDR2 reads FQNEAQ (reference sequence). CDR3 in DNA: TGTGCCATCCGAGGGGGGGGCTACGAGCAGTACTTC. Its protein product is CAIRGGGYEQYF.

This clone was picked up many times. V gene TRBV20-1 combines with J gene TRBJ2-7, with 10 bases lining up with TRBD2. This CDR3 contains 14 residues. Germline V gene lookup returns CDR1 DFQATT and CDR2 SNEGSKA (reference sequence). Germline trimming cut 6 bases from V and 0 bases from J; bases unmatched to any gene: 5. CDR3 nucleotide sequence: TGCAGTGCGAGAAGCGGGGGGGACTCCTACGAGCAGTACTTC. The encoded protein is CSARSGGDSYEQYF.

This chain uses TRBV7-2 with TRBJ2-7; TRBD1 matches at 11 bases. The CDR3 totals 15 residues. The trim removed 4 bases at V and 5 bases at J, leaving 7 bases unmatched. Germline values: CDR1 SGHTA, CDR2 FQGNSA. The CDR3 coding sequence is TGTGCCAGCAGCTCATCGGACAGGGGGCAGAACGAGCAGTACTTC. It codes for CASSSSDRGQNEQYF.

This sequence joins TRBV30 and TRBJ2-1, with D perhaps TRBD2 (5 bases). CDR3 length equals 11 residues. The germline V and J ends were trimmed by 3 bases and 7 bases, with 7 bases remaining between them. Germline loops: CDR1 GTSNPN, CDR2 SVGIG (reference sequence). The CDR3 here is CAWSPGNEQFF. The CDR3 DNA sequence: TGTGCCTGGAGCCCGGGGAATGAGCAGTTCTTC.

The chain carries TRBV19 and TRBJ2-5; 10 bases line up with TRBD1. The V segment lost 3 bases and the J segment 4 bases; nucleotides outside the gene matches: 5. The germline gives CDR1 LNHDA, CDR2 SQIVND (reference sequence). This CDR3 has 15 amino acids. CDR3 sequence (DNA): TGTGCCAGTAGTATCGACAGGGGGCCGGGAGAGACCCAGTACTTC. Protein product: CASSIDRGPGETQYF.

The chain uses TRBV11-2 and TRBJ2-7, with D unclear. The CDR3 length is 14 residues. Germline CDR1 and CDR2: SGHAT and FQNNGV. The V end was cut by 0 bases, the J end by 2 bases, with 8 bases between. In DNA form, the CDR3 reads TGTGCCAGCAGCTTAGAGCAGGCTACCTACGAGCAGTACTTC. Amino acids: CASSLEQATYEQYF. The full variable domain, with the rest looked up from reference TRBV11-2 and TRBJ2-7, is EAGVAQSPRYKIIEKRQSVAFWCNPISGHATLYWYQQILGQGPKLLIQFQNNGVVDDSQLPKDRFSAERLKGVDSTLKIQPAKLEDSAVYLCASSLEQATYEQYFGPGTRLTVT.

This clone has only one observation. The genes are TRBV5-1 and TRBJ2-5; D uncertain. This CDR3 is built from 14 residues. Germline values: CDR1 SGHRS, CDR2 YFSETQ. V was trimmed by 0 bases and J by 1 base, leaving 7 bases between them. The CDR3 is CASSLGALQETQYF. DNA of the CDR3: TGCGCCAGCAGCTTGGGCGCCCTCCAAGAGACCCAGTACTTC. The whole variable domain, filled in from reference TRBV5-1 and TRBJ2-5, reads KAGVTQTPRYLIKTRGQQVTLSCSPISGHRSVSWYQQTPGQGLQFLFEYFSETQRNKGNFPGRFSGRQFSNSRSEMNVSTLELGDSALYLCASSLGALQETQYFGPGTRLLVL.

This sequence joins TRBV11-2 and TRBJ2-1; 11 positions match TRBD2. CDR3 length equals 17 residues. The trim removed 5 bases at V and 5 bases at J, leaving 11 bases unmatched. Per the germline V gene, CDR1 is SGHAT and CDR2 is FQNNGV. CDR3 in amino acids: CASSLRLAGTVHNEQFF. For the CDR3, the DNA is TGTGCCAGCAGCCTAAGACTAGCGGGGACGGTCCACAATGAGCAGTTCTTC.

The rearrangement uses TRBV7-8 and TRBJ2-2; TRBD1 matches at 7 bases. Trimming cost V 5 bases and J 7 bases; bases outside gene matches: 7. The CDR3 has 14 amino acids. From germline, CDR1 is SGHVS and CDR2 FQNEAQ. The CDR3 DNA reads TGTGCCAGCAGCCTGGACAGGTTAATCGGGGAGCTGTTTTTT. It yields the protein CASSLDRLIGELFF.

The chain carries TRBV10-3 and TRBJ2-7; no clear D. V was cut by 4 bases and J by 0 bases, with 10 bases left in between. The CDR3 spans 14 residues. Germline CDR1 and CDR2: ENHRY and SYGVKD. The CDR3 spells CAISGGQCSYEQYF. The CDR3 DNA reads TGTGCCATCAGTGGCGGTCAGTGCTCCTACGAGCAGTACTTC.

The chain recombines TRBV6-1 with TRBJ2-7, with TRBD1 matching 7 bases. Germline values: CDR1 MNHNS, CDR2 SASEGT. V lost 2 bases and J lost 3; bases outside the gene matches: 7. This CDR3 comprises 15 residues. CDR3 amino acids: CASSEYVGGIYEQYF. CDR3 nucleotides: TGTGCCAGCAGTGAATATGTAGGGGGCATCTACGAGCAGTACTTC.

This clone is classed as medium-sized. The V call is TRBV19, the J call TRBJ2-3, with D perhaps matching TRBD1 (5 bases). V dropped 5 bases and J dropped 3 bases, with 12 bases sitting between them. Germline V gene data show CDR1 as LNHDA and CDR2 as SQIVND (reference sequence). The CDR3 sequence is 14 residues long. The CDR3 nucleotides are TGTGCCAGTAGTCCTCGGACACTTACAGATACGCAGTATTTT. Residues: CASSPRTLTDTQYF.

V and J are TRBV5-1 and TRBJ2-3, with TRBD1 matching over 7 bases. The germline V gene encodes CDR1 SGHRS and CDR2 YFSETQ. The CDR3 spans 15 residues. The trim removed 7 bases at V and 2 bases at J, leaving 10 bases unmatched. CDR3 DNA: TGCGCCAGCTCTAGGGGGCAGGGGCTCACAGATACGCAGTATTTT. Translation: CASSRGQGLTDTQYF.

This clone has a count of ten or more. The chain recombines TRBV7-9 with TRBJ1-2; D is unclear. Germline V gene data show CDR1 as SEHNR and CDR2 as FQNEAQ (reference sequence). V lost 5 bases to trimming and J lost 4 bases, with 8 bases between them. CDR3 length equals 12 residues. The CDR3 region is CASSRESYGYTF. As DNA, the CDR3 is TGTGCCAGCAGCAGGGAGTCCTATGGCTACACCTTC.

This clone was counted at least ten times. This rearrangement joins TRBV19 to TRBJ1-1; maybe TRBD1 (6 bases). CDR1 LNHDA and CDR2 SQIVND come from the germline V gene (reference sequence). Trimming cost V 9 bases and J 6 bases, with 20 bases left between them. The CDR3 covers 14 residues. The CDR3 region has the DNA TGTGCCAGCGTTACCGGGACATATGGGGCTGAAGCTTTCTTT. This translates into CASVTGTYGAEAFF. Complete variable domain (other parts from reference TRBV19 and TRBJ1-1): DGGITQSPKYLFRKEGQNVTLSCEQNLNHDAMYWYRQDPGQGLRLIYYSQIVNDFQKGDIAEGYSVSREKKESFPLTVTSAQKNPTAFYLCASVTGTYGAEAFFGQGTRLTVV.

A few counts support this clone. DNA for the CDR3: TGTGCCAGCAGTTTATGGGGAAGAGTGGGTTCGGGATATGAGCAGTACTTC. It specifies CASSLWGRVGSGYEQYF. The chain is built from TRBV28 and TRBJ2-7; a possible D gene is TRBD2 (5 bases). Trimming left V 0 bases short and J 7 bases short, with 22 bases between. CDR1 is MDHEN and CDR2 is SYDVKM in the germline V gene. The CDR3 has 17 residues.

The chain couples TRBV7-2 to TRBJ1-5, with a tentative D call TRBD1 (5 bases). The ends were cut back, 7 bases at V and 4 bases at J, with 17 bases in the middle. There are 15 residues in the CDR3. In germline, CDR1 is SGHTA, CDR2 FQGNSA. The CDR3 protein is CASNLGTHQNQPQHF. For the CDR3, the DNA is TGTGCCAGCAACCTGGGGACGCATCAAAATCAGCCCCAGCATTTT.

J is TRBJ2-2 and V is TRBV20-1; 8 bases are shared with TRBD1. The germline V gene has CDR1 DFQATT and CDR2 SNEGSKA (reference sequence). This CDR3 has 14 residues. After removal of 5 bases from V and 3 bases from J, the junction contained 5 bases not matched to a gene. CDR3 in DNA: TGCAGTGCTTTTCGGACAGGGCACACCGGGGAGCTGTTTTTT. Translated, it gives CSAFRTGHTGELFF.

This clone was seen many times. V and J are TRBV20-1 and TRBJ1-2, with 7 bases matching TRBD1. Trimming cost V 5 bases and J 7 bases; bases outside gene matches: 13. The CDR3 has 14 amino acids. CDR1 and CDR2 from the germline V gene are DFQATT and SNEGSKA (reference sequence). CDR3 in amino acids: CSAQGGQGGSGYTF. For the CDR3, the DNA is TGCAGTGCTCAGGGAGGGCAGGGGGGTTCTGGCTACACCTTC.

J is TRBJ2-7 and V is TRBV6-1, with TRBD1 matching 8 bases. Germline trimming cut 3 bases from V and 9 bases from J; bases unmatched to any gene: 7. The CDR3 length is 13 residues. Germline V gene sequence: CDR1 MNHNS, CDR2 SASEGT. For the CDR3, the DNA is TGTGCCAGCAGTGACAGGGGGCCTACGTGGCAGTACTTC. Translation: CASSDRGPTWQYF.